One sample yielded the 24 T cell receptor beta chains listed below, sequenced in a study of shared clonotypes between healthy human individuals (TCRdb year 2020). The library was built by means of the immunoSEQ multiplex PCR assay. What TCRdb holds here is the immuneACCESS table cut down to in-frame rearrangements. Part of the clones is not present; checked against another copy, under half of the missing clones reflect an unresolved V gene, and the others are unexplained. The sample yields roughly 640,000 clones; 95% to 98% were counted once. The top ten clones comprise around 0.057% of the sample. Sequenced material: naive CD4+ T cells sorted from blood. The cell subset or site label corresponds to: CD45RA+ positively selected. The source is a woman in her thirties in good health.

The chain joins TRBV5-1 to TRBJ2-7; tentatively, D is TRBD2 (6 bases). This CDR3 is built from 15 residues. With 0 bases removed from V and 5 bases from J, the gap between germline ends came to 15 bases. Germline CDR1 is SGHRS and CDR2 is YFSETQ. The chain's CDR3 is CASSLEFGGLNEQYF. In DNA form, the CDR3 reads TGCGCCAGCAGCTTGGAATTTGGGGGACTCAACGAGCAGTACTTC.

V and J are TRBV5-1 and TRBJ2-3, with TRBD2 matching 10 bases. The length of the CDR3 is 15 residues. Losses at the gene ends were 2 bases for V and 4 bases for J; bases not matched to a gene: 4. Germline CDR1 reads SGHRS; CDR2 reads YFSETQ. The CDR3 region is CASSLSSGRADTQYF. The CDR3 nucleotides read TGCGCCAGCAGCTTATCTAGCGGGAGAGCAGATACGCAGTATTTT.

This rearrangement joins TRBV7-6 to TRBJ1-4; a possible D gene is TRBD1 (5 bases). The CDR3 length is 14 residues. Germline V lookup: CDR1 SGHVS, CDR2 FNYEAQ. Trimming took off 5 bases at V and 7 bases at J, with 14 bases between the two ends. CDR3 bases: TGTGCCAGCAGCGTACGATTGGGGGGTGAAAAACTGTTTTTT. Translated: CASSVRLGGEKLFF.

The chain recombines TRBV5-1 with TRBJ2-7, with D possibly TRBD2 on 5 matching bases. Deletions cut 0 bases from V and 0 bases from J, with 10 bases between. Germline-derived CDR1 and CDR2 are SGHRS and YFSETQ. This CDR3 comprises 15 residues. CDR3 coding DNA: TGCGCCAGCAGCTTGGTCGCGGGCCACTCCTACGAGCAGTACTTC. Its protein is CASSLVAGHSYEQYF.

The chain has TRBV18 and TRBJ2-3; D not certain. The germline gives CDR1 KGHSH, CDR2 LQKENI. The CDR3 loop spans 14 amino acids. Trimming removed 3 bases at V and 2 bases at J, with 9 bases between. CDR3 protein: CASSPDSLTDTQYF. DNA of the CDR3: TGTGCCAGCTCACCCGACTCGCTCACAGATACGCAGTATTTT.

This sequence joins TRBV6-1 and TRBJ2-1; 7 nucleotides agree with TRBD2. The CDR3 spans 15 residues. The junction had 5 bases not matched to a gene; V was cut back by 4 bases and J by 2 bases. Germline V gene lookup returns CDR1 MNHNS and CDR2 SASEGT. The CDR3 sequence is CASSGLAVPYNEQFF. As DNA, the CDR3 is TGTGCCAGCAGTGGCCTAGCGGTTCCCTACAATGAGCAGTTCTTC.

The chain recombines TRBV19 with TRBJ1-3, with 9 bases lining up with TRBD1. After removal of 3 bases from V and 7 bases from J, the junction contained 10 bases not matched to a gene. Per the germline V gene, CDR1 is LNHDA and CDR2 is SQIVND (reference sequence). The CDR3 is 16 residues long. This CDR3 is CASSIGQGRVRNTIYF. CDR3 in DNA: TGTGCCAGTAGTATTGGACAGGGGCGGGTCAGGAACACCATATATTTT.

The gene calls are TRBV11-3 and TRBJ2-1; 8 bases fit TRBD2. CDR1 SGHNT and CDR2 YENEEA come from the germline V gene. V was pared by 6 bases and J by 0 bases, with 4 bases of the junction left unmatched. This CDR3 has 15 residues. CDR3 bases: TGTGCCAGCAGTTCCGGGACTAGCTCCTACAATGAGCAGTTCTTC. This sequence encodes CASSSGTSSYNEQFF.

This sequence joins TRBV23-1 and TRBJ1-1; 7 positions match TRBD1. TRBV23-1 is marked as an open reading frame, function uncertain. This CDR3 is 16 amino acids long. V shed 3 bases and J 0 bases; nucleotides not matched to a gene: 7. CDR3 protein: CASSQTSDRMNTEAFF. The DNA for the CDR3 is TGCGCCAGCAGTCAGACCTCGGACAGGATGAACACTGAAGCTTTCTTT.

This clone came up once. The chain recombines TRBV27 with TRBJ2-2; 15 nucleotides match TRBD2. The CDR3 sequence is 16 residues long. Losses at the gene ends were 3 bases for V and 7 bases for J; bases not matched to a gene: 3. The germline V gene has CDR1 MNHEY and CDR2 SMNVEV (reference sequence). The CDR3: CASSFGTSGRHGELFF. The CDR3 DNA is TGTGCCAGCAGTTTTGGGACTAGCGGGAGGCACGGGGAGCTGTTTTTT.

This rearrangement joins TRBV5-1 to TRBJ2-3, with D tentatively TRBD2 (5 bases). The V gene's germline CDR1 is SGHRS and CDR2 YFSETQ. V was clipped by 7 bases and J by 0 bases, with 18 bases between them. CDR3 length: 16 residues. This chain's CDR3 is CASSRRATSSTDTQYF. The CDR3 nucleotides read TGCGCCAGCTCCCGGCGGGCAACCTCTAGCACAGATACGCAGTATTTT.

The chain has TRBV7-1 and TRBJ1-1; tentatively, D is TRBD1 (5 bases). TRBV7-1 has ORF status, its function being uncertain. The V gene lost 5 bases and the J gene lost 4 bases, with 14 bases spanning the gap. This CDR3 has 14 residues. The CDR3 loop is CASSPQGLSTEAFF. CDR3 sequence (DNA): TGTGCCAGCAGCCCGCAGGGTTTGAGCACTGAAGCTTTCTTT.

The genes are TRBV6-5 and TRBJ1-5; 9 nucleotides align to TRBD1. Trimming cost V 6 bases and J 4 bases; bases outside gene matches: 4. The CDR3 covers 14 residues. Per germline, CDR1 MNHEY and CDR2 SVGAGI. CDR3 coding DNA: TGTGCCAGCAGATCCGACAGGGGGAATCAGCCCCAGCATTTT. This sequence encodes CASRSDRGNQPQHF.

The chain combines TRBV6-4 with TRBJ2-2; unclear D gene. CDR1 is MRHNA, CDR2 SNTAGT, per germline. V was shortened by 6 bases and J by 1 base, with 12 bases between the two germline ends. This CDR3 is 15 amino acids long. The CDR3 DNA is TGTGCCAGCAGCTTTCAAAGTGGGAACACCGGGGAGCTGTTTTTT. Protein product: CASSFQSGNTGELFF.

The chain has TRBV28 and TRBJ1-5; possibly TRBD1 for D (6 bases). The germline V and J ends were trimmed by 5 bases and 2 bases, with 13 bases remaining between them. Germline lookup yields CDR1 MDHEN and CDR2 SYDVKM. The CDR3 totals 15 residues. CDR3 in DNA: TGTGCCAGCAGTGGACGGACAGTTCGCAATCAGCCCCAGCATTTT. This sequence encodes CASSGRTVRNQPQHF.

V is TRBV7-8 and J is TRBJ2-7; no definite D call. Germline V lookup: CDR1 SGHVS, CDR2 FQNEAQ. Trimming removed 0 bases from V and 3 bases from J, with 6 bases in between. CDR3 length: 13 residues. The CDR3 DNA sequence: TGTGCCAGCAGCTTAGCCGACGTCTACGAGCAGTACTTC. It encodes CASSLADVYEQYF.

The CDR3 nucleotides read TGCGCCAGCAGCCACCTCGGACTAGCGGGAGGGGGCTCCGGGGAGCTGTTTTTT. It encodes CASSHLGLAGGGSGELFF. The chain has TRBV4-1 and TRBJ2-2; 15 bases are shared with TRBD2. V shed 3 bases, J shed 6 bases, and the junction held 8 bases outside the gene matches. Germline CDR1 is MGHRA and CDR2 is YSYEKL. The CDR3 spans 18 residues.

V gene TRBV4-1 combines with J gene TRBJ2-3, with 7 bases that match TRBD2. This CDR3 comprises 16 residues. CDR1 and CDR2 from the germline V gene are MGHRA and YSYEKL. With V trimmed by 1 base and J by 2 bases, 6 bases remained unmatched. CDR3 nucleotide sequence: TGCGCCAGCAGCCAAGTTCGCCTAGCGGACACAGATACGCAGTATTTT. Its protein product is CASSQVRLADTDTQYF.

V is TRBV27 and J is TRBJ2-7, with D unclear. The CDR3 sequence is 13 residues long. Germline CDR1 is MNHEY and CDR2 is SMNVEV (reference sequence). Between the trimmed V and J ends, which lost 5 bases and 0 bases, there was a span of 8 bases. In DNA form, the CDR3 reads TGTGCCAGCAGTCGACGGAACTCCTACGAGCAGTACTTC. Protein product: CASSRRNSYEQYF.

This CDR3 is CAISDSTVYEQYF. Here the CDR3 DNA reads TGTGCCATCAGCGATTCGACAGTATACGAGCAGTACTTC. This chain connects TRBV10-3 to TRBJ2-7; D perhaps matches TRBD1 (5 bases). V lost 6 bases and J lost 4, with 13 bases in between. Germline assignment: CDR1 ENHRY and CDR2 SYGVKD. The CDR3 extends over 13 amino acids.

The J gene is TRBJ2-5, the V gene TRBV4-1; D gene ambiguous. Trimming took off 2 bases at V and 4 bases at J, with 8 bases between the two ends. The length of the CDR3 is 13 residues. Germline V lookup: CDR1 MGHRA, CDR2 YSYEKL. CDR3 region: CASSQTSRETQYF. CDR3 bases: TGCGCCAGCAGCCAAACGTCTCGAGAGACCCAGTACTTC.

This clone was recorded only once. V is TRBV5-1 and J is TRBJ2-5; 8 nucleotides line up with TRBD1. The trim removed 1 base at V and 5 bases at J, leaving 7 bases unmatched. Germline CDR1 reads SGHRS; CDR2 reads YFSETQ. The CDR3 has 15 residues. CDR3 sequence: CASSLMRTGYETQYF. CDR3 DNA: TGCGCCAGCAGCTTGATGCGGACAGGGTACGAGACCCAGTACTTC.

This chain connects TRBV4-1 to TRBJ1-5; no clear D. The V gene lost 2 bases and the J gene lost 1 base, with 15 bases spanning the gap. Germline CDR1 MGHRA, CDR2 YSYEKL. The CDR3 contains 17 residues. CDR3 nucleotides: TGCGCCAGCAGCCAAACTCCGACAAGGGCCAGCAATCAGCCCCAGCATTTT. Protein sequence: CASSQTPTRASNQPQHF.

The chain recombines TRBV5-4 with TRBJ2-5; no clear D gene. TRBJ2-7 matches the DNA end more closely, so the J call is doubtful. The CDR3 extends over 13 amino acids. Germline V gene data show CDR1 as SGHNT and CDR2 as YYREEE (reference sequence). CDR3 sequence reads: CASSLHSQYEQYF. In DNA, the CDR3 is TGTGCCAGCAGCTTGCACAGCCAGTACGAGCAGTACTTC.